Listed below are T cell receptor beta chains from one sample, sequenced in a study of neoadjuvant anti-PD-1 for oral cavity cancer. Method: immunoSEQ multiplex PCR; TCRdb's copy keeps in-frame clones and lacks some. In the table there are 40,000 or so clones, about 36% of which are singletons. The starting material was tumor tissue, obtained after nivolumab (anti-PD-1) treatment. These receptors originate from a person between 40 and 85 years old with oral cavity squamous cell carcinoma. Each CDR3 is given with its conserved first and last residue. Each record gives: J gene, D gene, clone size, V gene, CDR3 protein, CDR3 DNA. D genes are given only for firm matches. Where a row states a size, it is once, few, many or the class of an expanded clone; other rows omit it.

J: TRBJ1-1
D: NA
size: few
V: TRBV27
CDR3: CASSLTPNTEAFF
DNA: TGTGCCAGCAGTCTAACACCGAACACTGAAGCTTTCTTT

J: TRBJ2-7
D: TRBD2
size: few
V: TRBV6-1
CDR3: CASSEAGTSGGEQYF
DNA: TGTGCCAGCAGTGAAGCCGGGACTAGCGGAGGCGAGCAGTACTTC

J: TRBJ2-3
D: TRBD1
size: many
V: TRBV27
CDR3: CASSLRDRRDPTDTQYF
DNA: TGTGCCAGCAGTCTCCGGGACAGGAGGGACCCCACAGATACGCAGTATTTT

J: TRBJ1-2
D: TRBD1
size: few
V: TRBV27
CDR3: CASSLSSQGVTGYTF
DNA: TGTGCCAGCAGTTTATCGTCCCAGGGGGTAACTGGCTACACCTTC

J: TRBJ1-6
D: TRBD1
size: NA
V: TRBV6-6
CDR3: CASSFTDRERLSPLHF
DNA: TGTGCCAGCAGTTTCACGGACAGGGAAAGACTTTCACCCCTCCACTTT

J: TRBJ1-2
D: TRBD1
size: NA
V: TRBV7-9
CDR3: CASSALPWTGVNYGYTF
DNA: TGTGCCAGCAGCGCCCTACCCTGGACAGGAGTTAACTATGGCTACACCTTC

J: TRBJ2-2
D: NA
size: few
V: TRBV5-6
CDR3: CASSTGLDYTGELFF
DNA: TGTGCCAGCAGCACCGGACTGGACTACACCGGGGAGCTGTTTTTT

J: TRBJ2-7
D: TRBD2
size: NA
V: TRBV7-6
CDR3: CASSQYPGLATPYEQYF
DNA: TGTGCCAGCAGCCAATATCCGGGACTAGCGACCCCCTACGAGCAGTACTTC

J: TRBJ2-7
D: NA
size: few
V: TRBV7-9
CDR3: CASSLGPDGSYEQYF
DNA: TGTGCCAGCAGCTTAGGACCCGACGGTTCCTACGAGCAGTACTTC

J: TRBJ1-4
D: NA
size: once
V: TRBV14
CDR3: CASSEEWGATNEKLFF
DNA: TGTGCCAGCAGCGAAGAGTGGGGTGCAACTAATGAAAAACTGTTTTTT

J: TRBJ2-6
D: NA
size: NA
V: TRBV28
CDR3: CASSSTRRSGANVLTF
DNA: TGTGCCAGCAGTTCTACGCGGCGCTCTGGGGCCAACGTCCTGACTTTC

J: TRBJ1-2
D: TRBD1
size: many
V: TRBV27
CDR3: CASSKGTGGYTF
DNA: TGTGCCAGCAGTAAGGGGACAGGCGGCTACACCTTC

J: TRBJ1-2
D: NA
size: NA
V: TRBV15
CDR3: CATSNNYGYTF
DNA: TGTGCCACCAGCAATAACTATGGCTACACCTTC

J: TRBJ2-5
D: TRBD2
size: once
V: TRBV30
CDR3: CAWSVLAGAETQYF
DNA: TGTGCCTGGAGTGTACTAGCGGGGGCGGAGACCCAGTACTTC

J: TRBJ2-5
D: NA
size: NA
V: TRBV5-1
CDR3: CASSREVRQETQYF
DNA: TGCGCCAGCAGCCGAGAAGTACGCCAAGAGACCCAGTACTTC

J: TRBJ2-7
D: TRBD1
size: few
V: TRBV19
CDR3: CASRKTGTGRLYEQYF
DNA: TGTGCCAGTAGGAAGACCGGGACAGGGAGGCTCTACGAGCAGTACTTC

J: TRBJ2-7
D: TRBD1
size: few
V: TRBV19
CDR3: CASSMSGTVTSKYF
DNA: TGTGCCAGTAGTATGTCCGGGACAGTAACTTCGAAGTACTTC

J: TRBJ1-5
D: NA
size: few
V: TRBV19
CDR3: CASSTQGRQPQHF
DNA: TGTGCCAGTAGTACCCAGGGGCGCCAGCCCCAGCATTTT

J: TRBJ2-1
D: NA
size: NA
V: TRBV28
CDR3: CASSLGGSSYNEQFF
DNA: TGTGCCAGCAGTCTAGGGGGGTCCTCCTACAATGAGCAGTTCTTC

J: TRBJ2-1
D: TRBD2
size: NA
V: TRBV7-9
CDR3: CASSLTSGLEQFF
DNA: TGTGCCAGCAGCTTGACTAGCGGGCTTGAGCAGTTCTTC

J: TRBJ1-2
D: NA
size: NA
V: TRBV18
CDR3: CASSQTKLNYGYTF
DNA: TGTGCCAGCTCCCAGACAAAACTTAACTATGGCTACACCTTC

J: TRBJ2-3
D: NA
size: NA
V: TRBV28
CDR3: CASSLNGLTDTQYF
DNA: TGTGCCAGCAGTTTAAACGGCCTCACAGATACGCAGTATTTT

J: TRBJ1-3
D: NA
size: NA
V: TRBV5-4
CDR3: CASSLDSGSGNTIYF
DNA: TGTGCCAGCAGCTTGGACTCCGGCTCTGGAAACACCATATATTTT

J: TRBJ1-1
D: NA
size: few
V: TRBV18
CDR3: CASSPRDGEAFF
DNA: TGTGCCAGCTCACCACGGGACGGTGAAGCTTTCTTT

J: TRBJ1-1
D: NA
size: few
V: TRBV11-1
CDR3: CASSLSGVAEAFF
DNA: TGTGCCAGCAGCTTATCAGGGGTGGCTGAAGCTTTCTTT

J: TRBJ2-1
D: NA
size: few
V: TRBV5-1
CDR3: CASSPGPVAEQFF
DNA: TGCGCCAGCAGCCCAGGACCGGTCGCCGAGCAGTTCTTC

J: TRBJ1-1
D: TRBD1
size: few
V: TRBV6-5
CDR3: CASSYSTQGGTEAFF
DNA: TGTGCCAGCAGTTACTCAACTCAGGGGGGCACTGAAGCTTTCTTT

J: TRBJ1-1
D: NA
size: few
V: TRBV29-1
CDR3: CSVERVSVGDTEAFF
DNA: TGCAGCGTTGAACGGGTATCGGTTGGGGACACTGAAGCTTTCTTT

J: TRBJ2-1
D: NA
size: few
V: TRBV7-9
CDR3: CASSLSGNLPYNEQFF
DNA: TGTGCCAGCAGCTTATCCGGAAATCTCCCCTACAATGAGCAGTTCTTC

J: TRBJ2-3
D: TRBD2
size: NA
V: TRBV2
CDR3: CASTALADTDTQYF
DNA: TGTGCCAGCACCGCACTAGCGGACACAGATACGCAGTATTTT